Listed below are T cell receptor beta chains from one sample, sequenced in a study of response to subunit inactivated influenza vaccine. Each CDR3 protein is one row after TCRdb ran MiXCR on the RT-PCR reads. The sample holds hundreds of thousands of distinct CDR3 sequences, about 15% seen once. The sequenced sample was CD4+ T cells sorted from PBMCs, obtained roughly 24 months after vaccination. These receptors were collected from a man aged 45-69 years who received an inactivated influenza vaccine. Each CDR3 is given with its conserved first and last residue. A D gene is named only where the DNA matches it firmly. Rows give clone size only sometimes, using once, few, many, or a class for an expanded clone.

j_call v_call clone_size d_call cdr3_aa cdr3_nt
TRBJ2-7 TRBV12-3/TRBV12-4 many TRBD1 CASSLRTGGGYEQYF TGTGCCAGCAGTTTACGGACAGGGGGAGGCTACGAGCAGTACTTC
TRBJ2-1 TRBV12-3/TRBV12-4 . TRBD2 CASSLLAGAFNEQFF TGTGCCAGCAGTCTACTAGCGGGGGCTTTCAATGAGCAGTTCTTC
TRBJ1-1 TRBV12-3/TRBV12-4 few . CASSLAAGAEAFF TGTGCCAGCAGTTTAGCTGCCGGGGCTGAAGCTTTCTTT
TRBJ2-1 TRBV29-1 . . CSVDGQGSYNEQFF TGCAGCGTTGACGGGCAGGGGTCCTACAATGAGCAGTTCTTC
TRBJ2-7 TRBV28 . TRBD1 CASTQTGTGSYEQYF TGTGCCAGCACCCAGACCGGGACAGGGTCCTACGAGCAGTACTTC
TRBJ1-1 TRBV5-4 . . CASSPGGINTEAFF TGTGCCAGCAGCCCAGGAGGGATTAACACTGAAGCTTTCTTT
TRBJ2-3 TRBV12-3/TRBV12-4 once . CASSQYLSDTQYF TGTGCCAGCAGCCAATACTTGTCCGATACGCAGTATTTT
TRBJ2-3 TRBV2 . TRBD2 CASSESGLGGDTQYF TGTGCCAGCAGTGAAAGTGGACTGGGGGGGGATACGCAGTATTTT
TRBJ2-1 TRBV20-1 many TRBD2 CSALSGGYNEQFF TGCAGTGCTTTGAGCGGGGGCTACAATGAGCAGTTCTTC
TRBJ2-1 TRBV6-2/TRBV6-3 many TRBD2 CASSSLAGGDEQFF TGTGCCAGCAGTTCCTTAGCGGGAGGTGATGAGCAGTTCTTC
TRBJ2-1 TRBV5-1 many TRBD2 CASSFQASGAYNEQFF TGCGCCAGCAGCTTTCAGGCTAGCGGGGCGTACAATGAGCAGTTCTTC
TRBJ2-7 TRBV4-3 . . CASSPQSGFEQYF TGCGCCAGCAGCCCGCAGTCAGGGTTCGAGCAGTACTTC
TRBJ2-3 TRBV5-1 . TRBD1 CASSFGQEGTDTQYF TGCGCCAGCAGCTTCGGACAGGAGGGCACAGATACGCAGTATTTT
TRBJ2-3 TRBV10-3 . TRBD1 CAISLGQVSTDTQYF TGTGCCATCAGCCTGGGACAGGTGAGCACAGATACGCAGTATTTT
TRBJ1-6 TRBV5-1 many . CASKVSTYNSPLHF TGCGCCAGCAAAGTCAGCACCTATAATTCACCCCTCCACTTT
TRBJ2-2 TRBV7-2 . . CASSLGVSSSATGELFF TGTGCCAGCAGCTTAGGGGTCAGTAGCTCCGCCACCGGGGAGCTGTTTTTT
TRBJ2-5 TRBV7-2 . . CASSLAQSRSETQYF TGTGCCAGCAGCTTAGCGCAGAGTAGGTCTGAGACCCAGTACTTC
TRBJ2-7 TRBV20-1 few . CSARGRLAAVGEQYF TGCAGTGCTAGAGGGCGCTTAGCTGCGGTGGGCGAGCAGTACTTC